Here is one T cell receptor (beta chain) with its context. Profiled with immunoSEQ multiplex PCR; TCRdb holds only in-frame clones, not every one. The repertoire holds tens of thousands of clones, around 92% seen once, with more than 5% in the top ten. The sample comes from a study of resident and recirculating memory T cells in vitiligo. Germline V CDR1 and CDR2: MDHEN, SYDVKM. Trimming at V came to 6 bases and at J to 5 bases, leaving 8 bases not matched to a gene. The CDR3 has 14 amino acids. Sequencing input: blood. This TCR derives from a male donor with vitiligo. The chain joins TRBV28 to TRBJ1-1; 8 bases match TRBD1. The CDR3 sequence is CASRVTGGVTEAFF. In DNA, the CDR3 is TGTGCCAGCAGGGTCACAGGGGGAGTTACTGAAGCTTTCTTT.